This passage covers 15 T cell receptor beta chains from one sample sequenced in a study of cytomegalovirus exposure and HLA in healthy donors. The PCR had 60 Vbeta and 13 Jbeta primers. The data were produced by immunoSEQ multiplex PCR, yet TCRdb's version contains in-frame clones alone and is incomplete. This sample has 90,000 to 100,000 clones, with about 81% found just once. Sequenced sample: PBMCs. These TCRs come from a man aged 40-55 years in good health and CMV-seronegative.

This CDR3 is CASSSTGVSGNTIYF. The CDR3 DNA sequence: TGTGCCAGCAGTTCGACAGGGGTTTCTGGAAACACCATATATTTT. The V call is TRBV6-6, the J call TRBJ1-3; 8 nucleotides align to TRBD1. V dropped 4 bases and J dropped 1; count of bases not matched to a gene: 3. The CDR3 has 15 residues. The germline CDR1 and CDR2 sequences are MNHNY and SVGAGI (reference sequence).

This clone was observed a handful of times. The genes are TRBV27 and TRBJ2-2, with D possibly TRBD2 on 5 matching bases. CDR1 is MNHEY and CDR2 is SMNVEV in the germline V gene (reference sequence). V lost 6 bases to trimming and J lost 8 bases, with 16 bases between them. This CDR3 has 14 residues. This chain's CDR3 is CASSPFIGRGELFF. CDR3 in DNA: TGTGCCAGCAGCCCTTTTATAGGGAGAGGGGAGCTGTTTTTT.

The V and J genes are TRBV27 and TRBJ1-2; tentatively, D is TRBD1 (6 bases). The CDR3 is made up of 13 amino acids. Germline loops: CDR1 MNHEY, CDR2 SMNVEV (reference sequence). V was shortened by 5 bases and J by 5 bases, with 12 bases between the two germline ends. The chain's CDR3 is CASSPTGSYGYTF. The CDR3 DNA reads as TGTGCCAGCAGTCCCACAGGGAGTTATGGCTACACCTTC.

This chain uses TRBV13 with TRBJ2-2; tentative D call: TRBD2 (6 bases). V was pared by 3 bases and J by 5 bases, with 13 bases between. The CDR3 sequence is 15 residues long. Germline CDR1 reads PRHDT; CDR2 reads FYEKMQ (reference sequence). CDR3 sequence reads: CASSFTSGRTGELFF. The CDR3 bases are TGTGCCAGCAGCTTTACTTCAGGGAGGACCGGGGAGCTGTTTTTT.

The V and J genes are TRBV6-5 and TRBJ2-7; 8 positions agree with TRBD1. The CDR3 spans 15 residues. In germline, CDR1 is MNHEY, CDR2 SVGAGI. J gave up 4 bases and V 6 bases, and 11 bases lay outside the gene matches. CDR3 DNA sequence: TGTGCCAGCAGAAACTCCGGGACAGGTGGTTACGAGCAGTACTTC. It specifies CASRNSGTGGYEQYF.

The chain has TRBV19 and TRBJ1-5; D may be TRBD1 (5 bases). The ends were cut back, 7 bases at V and 0 bases at J, with 10 bases in the middle. There are 14 residues in the CDR3. Germline assignment: CDR1 LNHDA and CDR2 SQIVND (reference sequence). Here the CDR3 DNA reads TGTGCCAGTAAAAAGCAGGGTAGCAATCAGCCCCAGCATTTT. Its translation: CASKKQGSNQPQHF.

A few counts support this clone. This chain joins TRBV7-2 and TRBJ2-5; the D is unclear. V lost 5 bases to trimming and J lost 0 bases, with 4 bases between them. Germline V gene data show CDR1 as SGHTA and CDR2 as FQGNSA. The CDR3 is 12 residues long. CDR3 coding DNA: TGTGCCAGCAGCCCGTACCAAGAGACCCAGTACTTC. It is translated as CASSPYQETQYF.

CDR3 sequence reads: CASSPTGLAGKDSYNEQFF. The CDR3 coding sequence is TGTGCCAGCAGCCCGACAGGACTAGCGGGGAAAGACTCCTACAATGAGCAGTTCTTC. The chain has TRBV5-6 and TRBJ2-1; 12 bases map to TRBD2. The junction had 11 bases not matched to a gene; V was cut back by 4 bases and J by 0 bases. CDR3 length equals 19 residues. CDR1 is SGHDT, CDR2 YYEEEE, per germline.

This chain connects TRBV6-1 to TRBJ1-5; a possible D gene is TRBD1 (5 bases). Trimming removed 7 bases at V and 8 bases at J, with 21 bases between. The length of the CDR3 is 15 residues. Per the germline V gene, CDR1 is MNHNS and CDR2 is SASEGT. The CDR3 is CASILRGEGMKPQHF. CDR3 coding DNA: TGTGCCAGCATCCTAAGAGGGGAGGGGATGAAGCCCCAGCATTTT.

The chain carries TRBV10-3 and TRBJ2-7; TRBD1 matches at 9 bases. The V and J ends lost 2 bases and 7 bases, in that order; junction bases with no gene match: 3. Germline loops: CDR1 ENHRY, CDR2 SYGVKD. The CDR3 is 13 residues long. CDR3 bases: TGTGCCATCAGTGAGACAGGGGGCGAGGAGCAGTACTTC. It is translated as CAISETGGEEQYF.

This sequence joins TRBV11-3 and TRBJ2-7, with 7 bases lining up with TRBD1. The germline CDR1 and CDR2 sequences are SGHNT and YENEEA. CDR3 length: 14 amino acids. V dropped 5 bases and J dropped 0; count of bases not matched to a gene: 4. CDR3 in amino acids: CASSRDRASYEQYF. CDR3 sequence (DNA): TGTGCCAGCAGCCGAGACAGGGCCTCCTACGAGCAGTACTTC.

V usage is TRBV27 and J usage is TRBJ2-2; D is undetermined. The germline V and J ends were trimmed by 5 bases and 6 bases, with 10 bases remaining between them. CDR3 length: 13 residues. Germline lookup yields CDR1 MNHEY and CDR2 SMNVEV (reference sequence). CDR3 nucleotide sequence: TGTGCCAGCAGTCCCCTTGGAGCCGGGGAGCTGTTTTTT. Amino acid sequence: CASSPLGAGELFF.

The V call is TRBV18, the J call TRBJ1-1; 7 bases match TRBD1. The V gene's germline CDR1 is KGHSH and CDR2 LQKENI. Losses at the gene ends were 2 bases for V and 7 bases for J; bases not matched to a gene: 4. CDR3 length: 13 amino acids. CDR3 sequence reads: CASSPKPGGEAFF. Written as DNA, the CDR3 is TGTGCCAGCTCACCAAAGCCAGGGGGTGAAGCTTTCTTT.

The V and J genes are TRBV9 and TRBJ1-1, with D maybe TRBD1 (6 bases). Trimming pared 0 bases from V and 1 base from J, leaving 16 bases between. The germline CDR1 and CDR2 sequences are SGDLS and YYNGEE. The CDR3 extends over 17 amino acids. In nucleotides, the CDR3 is TGTGCCAGCAGCGTAGGTAACTTAGGACAGAAGAACACTGAAGCTTTCTTT. As protein: CASSVGNLGQKNTEAFF.

The chain has TRBV30 and TRBJ2-7; 8 nucleotides match TRBD1. The V gene's germline CDR1 is GTSNPN and CDR2 SVGIG (reference sequence). The CDR3 contains 17 residues. V lost 1 base, J lost 0 bases, and 11 bases stayed unmatched. For the CDR3, the DNA is TGTGCCTGGAGTGGCGAAATGGGACAGGCCCACTCCTACGAGCAGTACTTC. The encoded protein is CAWSGEMGQAHSYEQYF.